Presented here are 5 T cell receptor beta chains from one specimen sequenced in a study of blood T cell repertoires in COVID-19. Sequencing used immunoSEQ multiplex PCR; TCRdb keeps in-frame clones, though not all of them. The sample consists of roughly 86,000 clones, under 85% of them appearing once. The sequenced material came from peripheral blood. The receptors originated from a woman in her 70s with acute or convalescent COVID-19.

CDR3 residues: CASTLEGDNSYGYTF. The CDR3 nucleotides read TGTGCCAGCACTCTCGAGGGGGACAACTCTTATGGCTACACCTTC. The chain joins TRBV2 to TRBJ1-2; tentative D call: TRBD1 (6 bases). Germline CDR1 and CDR2: SNHLY and FYNNEI. With 7 bases removed from V and 5 bases from J, the gap between germline ends came to 20 bases. The CDR3 runs 15 residues.

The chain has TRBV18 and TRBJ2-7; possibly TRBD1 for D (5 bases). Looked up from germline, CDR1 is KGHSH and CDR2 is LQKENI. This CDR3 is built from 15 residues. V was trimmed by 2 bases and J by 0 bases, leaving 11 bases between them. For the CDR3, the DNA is TGTGCCAGCTCACCAGAAGGACACAGCTCCTACGAGCAGTACTTC. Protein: CASSPEGHSSYEQYF.

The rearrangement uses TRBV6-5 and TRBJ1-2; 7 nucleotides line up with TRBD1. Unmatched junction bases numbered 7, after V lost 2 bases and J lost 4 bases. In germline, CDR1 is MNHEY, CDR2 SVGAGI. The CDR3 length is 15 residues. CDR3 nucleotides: TGTGCCAGCAGTTACGGGACAGCCCAGAGCTATGGCTACACCTTC. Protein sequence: CASSYGTAQSYGYTF.

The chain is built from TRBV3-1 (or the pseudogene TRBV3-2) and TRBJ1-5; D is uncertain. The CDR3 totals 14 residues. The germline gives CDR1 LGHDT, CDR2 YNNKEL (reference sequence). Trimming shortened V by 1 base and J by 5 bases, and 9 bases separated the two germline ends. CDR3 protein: CASSQVPGYQPQHF. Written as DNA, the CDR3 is TGTGCCAGCAGCCAAGTGCCAGGCTATCAGCCCCAGCATTTT.

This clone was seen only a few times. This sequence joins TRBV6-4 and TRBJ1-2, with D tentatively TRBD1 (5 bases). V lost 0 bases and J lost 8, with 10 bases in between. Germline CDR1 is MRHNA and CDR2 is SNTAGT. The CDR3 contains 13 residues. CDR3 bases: TGTGCCAGCAGTGACTCCAGGGTTCGAGGCTACACCTTC. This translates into CASSDSRVRGYTF.